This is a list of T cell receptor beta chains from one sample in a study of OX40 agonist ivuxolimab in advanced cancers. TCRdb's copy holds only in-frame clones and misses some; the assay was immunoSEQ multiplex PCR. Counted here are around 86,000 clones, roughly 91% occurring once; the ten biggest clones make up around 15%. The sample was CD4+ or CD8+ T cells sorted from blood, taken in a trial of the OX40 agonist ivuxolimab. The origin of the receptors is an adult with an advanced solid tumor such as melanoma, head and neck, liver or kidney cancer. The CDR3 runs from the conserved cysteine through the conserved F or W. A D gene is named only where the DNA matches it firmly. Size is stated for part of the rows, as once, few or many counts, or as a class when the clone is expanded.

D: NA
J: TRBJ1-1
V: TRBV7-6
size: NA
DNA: TGTGCCAGCAGCTTATCCGGGGGCAGGGGCCCTGCCACGGAAGCTTTCTTT
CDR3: CASSLSGGRGPATEAFF

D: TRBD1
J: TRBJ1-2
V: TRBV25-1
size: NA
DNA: TGTGCCAGCAGCCCAACAGGGGGCGCAGGCTATGGCTACACCTTC
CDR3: CASSPTGGAGYGYTF

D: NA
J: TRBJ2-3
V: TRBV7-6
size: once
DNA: TGTGCCAGCAGCCTACCTACAGGGCCCACCACAGATACGCAGTATTTT
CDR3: CASSLPTGPTTDTQYF

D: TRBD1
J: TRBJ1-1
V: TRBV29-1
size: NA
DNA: TGCAGCGTGTCCGAGGGGACAGGGGGAAGAGCTTTCTTT
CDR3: CSVSEGTGGRAFF

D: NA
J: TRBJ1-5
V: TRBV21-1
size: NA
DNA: TGTGCCAGCAGCAGGATGGGACAGGGGAGTCAGCCCCAGCATTTT
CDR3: CASSRMGQGSQPQHF

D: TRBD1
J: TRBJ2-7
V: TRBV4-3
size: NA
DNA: TGCGCCAGCAGCCAAGACAGGGGGAATTGGTTGGAGCAGTACTTC
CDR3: CASSQDRGNWLEQYF

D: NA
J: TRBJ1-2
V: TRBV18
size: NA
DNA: TGTGCCAGCTCACCTGCGACAGGTCCCCACTTCTATGGCTACACCTTC
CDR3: CASSPATGPHFYGYTF

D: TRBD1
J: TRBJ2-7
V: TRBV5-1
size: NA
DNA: TGCGCCAGCAGCCCAGGCCAGGGGGCGCATTCCTACGAGCAGTACTTC
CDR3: CASSPGQGAHSYEQYF

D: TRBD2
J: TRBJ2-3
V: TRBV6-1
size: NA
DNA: TGTGCCAACCCTCCCCGGACTAGCGGTACAGATACGCAGTATTTT
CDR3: CANPPRTSGTDTQYF

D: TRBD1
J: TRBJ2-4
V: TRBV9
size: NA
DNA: TGTGCCAGCAGCGAGGGTGGACAGGGGGCTGGAAACATTCAGTACTTC
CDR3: CASSEGGQGAGNIQYF

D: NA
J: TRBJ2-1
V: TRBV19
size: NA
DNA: TGTGCCAGTACTGACGGAGAGGGTTACAATGAGCAGTTCTTC
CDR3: CASTDGEGYNEQFF

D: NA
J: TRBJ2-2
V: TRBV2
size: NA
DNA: TGTGCCAGCACCCTATCGGGGGGCCAGTTCTCGAACACCGGGGAGCTGTTTTTT
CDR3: CASTLSGGQFSNTGELFF

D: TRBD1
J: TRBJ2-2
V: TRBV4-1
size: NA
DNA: TGCGCCAGCAGCCACCTACAGGGGGGCGGAAACACCGGGGAGCTGTTTTTT
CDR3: CASSHLQGGGNTGELFF

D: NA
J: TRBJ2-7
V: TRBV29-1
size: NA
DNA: TGCAGCGCCACGGGACTGGGCACATACGAGCAGTACTTC
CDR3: CSATGLGTYEQYF

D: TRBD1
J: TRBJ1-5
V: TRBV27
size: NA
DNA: TGTGCCAGCAGAATAGGACAGGGGGCCCTTAATCAGCCCCAGCATTTT
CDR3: CASRIGQGALNQPQHF

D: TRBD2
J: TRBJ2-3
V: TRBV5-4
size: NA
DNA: TGTGCCAGCAGTCTCAGCGGGGAGGCTCCAGATACGCAGTATTTT
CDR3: CASSLSGEAPDTQYF

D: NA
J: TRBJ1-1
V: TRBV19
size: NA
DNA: TGTGCCAGTAGTCCGGGCGTGAACACTGAAGCTTTCTTT
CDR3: CASSPGVNTEAFF

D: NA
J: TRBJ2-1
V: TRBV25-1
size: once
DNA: TGTGCCAGCACCCCTCCAGATTCCTACAATGAGCAGTTCTTC
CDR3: CASTPPDSYNEQFF

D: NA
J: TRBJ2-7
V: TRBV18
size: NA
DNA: TGTGCCAGCTCACCCCTACTGGGACCGTACGAGCAGTACTTC
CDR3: CASSPLLGPYEQYF

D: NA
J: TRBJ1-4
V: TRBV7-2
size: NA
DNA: TGTGCCAGCAGCTTAGCACCTAATGAAAAACTGTTTTTT
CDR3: CASSLAPNEKLFF

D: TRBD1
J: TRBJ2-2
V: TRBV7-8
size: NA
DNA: TGTGCCAGCAGCAACCGGGACAGGGCTCCCGGGGAGCTGTTTTTT
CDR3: CASSNRDRAPGELFF

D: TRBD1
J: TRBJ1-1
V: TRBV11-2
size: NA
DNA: TGTGCCAGCAGCCCGGGACAGCAACTCAACACTGAAGCTTTCTTT
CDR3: CASSPGQQLNTEAFF

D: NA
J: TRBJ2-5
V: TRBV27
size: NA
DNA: TGTGCCAGCAGCGGGACACCCGAAGAGACCCAGTACTTC
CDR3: CASSGTPEETQYF

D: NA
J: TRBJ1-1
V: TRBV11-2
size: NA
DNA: TGTGCCAGCAGCTATAGGAGCATTGAGGGGATGTCCACTGAAGCTTTCTTT
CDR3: CASSYRSIEGMSTEAFF

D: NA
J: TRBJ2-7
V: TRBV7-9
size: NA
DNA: TGTGCCAGCAGCTCCGCCGGGGCTTTGTACGAGCAGTACTTC
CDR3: CASSSAGALYEQYF

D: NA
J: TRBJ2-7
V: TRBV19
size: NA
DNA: TGTGCCAGTAGTTATTCGGGCCTTCACTACGAGCAGTACTTC
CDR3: CASSYSGLHYEQYF

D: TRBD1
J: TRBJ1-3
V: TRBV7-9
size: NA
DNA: TGTGCCAGCAGCGGACAGGACGCGGAGGGAAACACCATATATTTT
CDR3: CASSGQDAEGNTIYF

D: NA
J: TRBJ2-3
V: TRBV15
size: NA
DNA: TGTGCCACCAGCAGAGTTGGGAAAGCGTTTGGCACAGATACGCAGTATTTT
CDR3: CATSRVGKAFGTDTQYF

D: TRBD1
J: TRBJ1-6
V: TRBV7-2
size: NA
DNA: TGTGCCAGCACCGTAATGACAGGGGGCAATTCACCCCTCCACTTT
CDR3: CASTVMTGGNSPLHF

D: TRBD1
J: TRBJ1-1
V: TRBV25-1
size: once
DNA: TGTGCCAGCAGTGAATTGAGGGCAGGGGGCCATAACACTGAAGCTTTCTTT
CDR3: CASSELRAGGHNTEAFF

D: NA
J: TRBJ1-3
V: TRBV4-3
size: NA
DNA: TGCGCCAGCAGCCAAGATCCGGGGGCTGGAAACACCATATATTTT
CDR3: CASSQDPGAGNTIYF

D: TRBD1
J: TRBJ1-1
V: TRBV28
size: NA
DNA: TGTGCCAGCAGTTTCGAGACAGGGGGGAACACTGAAGCTTTCTTT
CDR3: CASSFETGGNTEAFF

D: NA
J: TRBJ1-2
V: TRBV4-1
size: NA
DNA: TGCGCCAGCAGCCAAGAAGAGGGCCAGGCCTTAGGTGGCTACACCTTC
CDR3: CASSQEEGQALGGYTF

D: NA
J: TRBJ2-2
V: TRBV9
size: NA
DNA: TGTGCCAGCAGTGACGATACCGGGCAGCTGTTTTTT
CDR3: CASSDDTGQLFF

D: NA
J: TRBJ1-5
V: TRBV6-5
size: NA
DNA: TGTGCCAGCAGTTACTCGGGGGGTGGCAATCAGCCCCAGCATTTT
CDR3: CASSYSGGGNQPQHF

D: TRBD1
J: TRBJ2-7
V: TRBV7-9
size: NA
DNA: TGTGCCAGCAGCTCAGATATACACAGGGGTGAGCAGTACTTC
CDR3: CASSSDIHRGEQYF

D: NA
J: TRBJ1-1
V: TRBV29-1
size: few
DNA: TGCAGCACCTCCGCGGACACTGAAGCTTTCTTT
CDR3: CSTSADTEAFF

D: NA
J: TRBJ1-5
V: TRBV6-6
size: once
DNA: TGTGCCAGCAGTTATGTGGGGGGCAATCAGCCCCAGCATTTT
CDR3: CASSYVGGNQPQHF

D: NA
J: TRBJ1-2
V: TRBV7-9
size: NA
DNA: TGTGCCAGCAGCGCCTACAGGGAGTGGAGGGGCTACACCTTC
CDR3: CASSAYREWRGYTF

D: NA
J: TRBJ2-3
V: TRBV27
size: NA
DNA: TGTGCCAGCAGTTGGGGCGGGGACACAGATACGCAGTATTTT
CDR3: CASSWGGDTDTQYF

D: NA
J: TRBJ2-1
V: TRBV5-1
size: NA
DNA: TGCGCCAGCAGCCCCCAAGGGACCCCAGGGATCGATGAGCAGTTCTTC
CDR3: CASSPQGTPGIDEQFF

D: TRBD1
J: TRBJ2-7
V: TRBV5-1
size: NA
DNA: TGCGCCAGCAGCTTAAATACGGACAGGGGTACCCACGAGCAGTACTTC
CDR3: CASSLNTDRGTHEQYF

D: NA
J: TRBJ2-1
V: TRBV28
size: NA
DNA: TGTGCCAGCAGTCTCGGGTCCCAGCGGAATGAGCAGTTCTTC
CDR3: CASSLGSQRNEQFF

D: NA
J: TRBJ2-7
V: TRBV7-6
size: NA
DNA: TGTGCCAGCAGCCCTGATCGAGGCGACGAGCAGTACTTC
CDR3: CASSPDRGDEQYF

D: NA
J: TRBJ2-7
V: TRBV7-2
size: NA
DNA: TGTGCCAGCAGCTTATCGACGTCTATAGGACTCTCCTACGAGCAGTACTTC
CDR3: CASSLSTSIGLSYEQYF

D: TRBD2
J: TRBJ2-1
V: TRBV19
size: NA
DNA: TGTGCCAGTAGTATGGCTAGCGGGAGGGCTGAGCAGTTCTTC
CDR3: CASSMASGRAEQFF

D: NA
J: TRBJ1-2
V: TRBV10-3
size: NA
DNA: TGTGCCATCAGTGAGGGGGGACGACCCTATGGCTACACCTTC
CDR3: CAISEGGRPYGYTF

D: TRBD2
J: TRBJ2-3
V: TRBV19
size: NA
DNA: TGTGCCAGTAGTGAAGGACTAGCGGCCCGCACAGATACGCAGTATTTT
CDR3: CASSEGLAARTDTQYF